Here is one T cell receptor (beta chain) with its context. The target antigen is unknown. This entry comes from a study of shared clonotypes between healthy human individuals. Points from the study as a whole: Naive subsets generally exceeded memory subsets in estimated richness. Shared clonotypes: about 4.6% naive CD4, roughly 3.8% naive CD8, around 2.2% memory CD4, more than 0.3% memory CD8.

V gave up 4 bases and J gave up 7 bases, with 18 bases separating them. This CDR3 has 14 residues. Germline V gene data show CDR1 as SGHKS and CDR2 as YYEKEE (reference sequence). Source study methods: Junction-only sequences without quality scores were provided by ImmunoSEQ, so filtering was different. TCRdb's table, derived via immunoSEQ multiplex PCR, lists solely in-frame clones and lacks some. That table supplies the V and J calls and clone size; D and trimming were determined from the DNA. The profile covers some 1.4 million clones, with around 95% appearing a single time and about 1% taken by the ten largest.

The sequence came from a man younger than 45 in good health. The chain is built from TRBV5-5 and TRBJ2-7; D is undetermined. Sequenced input: naive CD4+ T cells sorted from blood. Subset denoted: CD45RA+ positively selected. The chain's CDR3 is CASSMSPGVFEQYF. The CDR3 coding sequence is TGTGCCAGCAGCATGTCACCTGGAGTTTTTGAGCAGTACTTC.